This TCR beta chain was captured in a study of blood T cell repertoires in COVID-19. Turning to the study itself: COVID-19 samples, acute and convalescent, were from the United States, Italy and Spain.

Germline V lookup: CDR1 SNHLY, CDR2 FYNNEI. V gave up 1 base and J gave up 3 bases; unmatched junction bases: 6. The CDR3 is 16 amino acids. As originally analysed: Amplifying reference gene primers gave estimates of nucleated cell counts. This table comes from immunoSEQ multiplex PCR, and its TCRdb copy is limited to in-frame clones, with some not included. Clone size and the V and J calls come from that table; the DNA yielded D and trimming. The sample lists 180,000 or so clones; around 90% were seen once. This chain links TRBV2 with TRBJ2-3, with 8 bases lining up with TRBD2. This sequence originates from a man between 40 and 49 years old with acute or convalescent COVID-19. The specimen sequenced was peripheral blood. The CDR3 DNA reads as TGTGCCAGCAGTGAAGACGGGGGGGCCCTGACAGATACGCAGTATTTT. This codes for CASSEDGGALTDTQYF.